The clone carrying this TCR beta chain was seen more than once but under ten times. Its specificity is not known. Germline CDR1 SQVTM, CDR2 ANQGSEA. The CDR3 is 11 residues long. V was cut by 0 bases and J by 3 bases, with 3 bases left in between. This specimen belongs to a study of blood T cells in healthy people across ages. Together with a sample-barcoded 5' primer, a J-beta primer mix was included in a second PCR lasting about 7 to 11 cycles. TCRdb processed the 5' RACE reads anew with MiXCR; each CDR3 protein has one entry. The sample contains fewer than 2 million distinct CDR3 sequences, about two fifths of which appear only once. Study-wide results and limits: Diversity was estimated from one million T cells, and these estimates were considered underestimates.

The sample taken for sequencing was blood. The V gene is TRBV29-1, the J gene TRBJ2-7; the D is unclear. The sequence was collected from a human donor in good health. The CDR3 DNA reads as TGCAGCGTTGAAGAGGACTACGAGCAGTACTTC. This codes for CSVEEDYEQYF.